The entry that follows covers one T cell receptor (beta chain) sequence. The PCR used 60 Vbeta and 13 Jbeta primers. Clones were read by immunoSEQ multiplex PCR, and TCRdb kept only the in-frame ones, dropping some. The data show 150,000 to 200,000 clones, with approximately 80% seen just once and roughly 0.5% held by the top ten. The CDR3 totals 14 residues. V lost 6 bases, J lost 3 bases, and 15 bases lay in between. Looked up from germline, CDR1 is LNHDA and CDR2 is SQIVND (reference sequence). The data were taken from a study of cytomegalovirus exposure and HLA in healthy donors. Looking at the study overall: Prior work identified about 120 million unique TCR beta sequences in 190 million or so T cells.

This receptor was taken from a woman in her forties or fifties in good health and CMV-seronegative. Sequencing used PBMCs. The genes are TRBV19 and TRBJ2-7; TRBD1 is a possible D gene (5 bases). The chain's CDR3 is CASRFRQGGYEQYF. In DNA, the CDR3 is TGTGCCAGTAGGTTCCGGCAGGGCGGCTACGAGCAGTACTTC. Together with reference TRBV19 and TRBJ2-7, the CDR3 gives the full variable domain: DGGITQSPKYLFRKEGQNVTLSCEQNLNHDAMYWYRQDPGQGLRLIYYSQIVNDFQKGDIAEGYSVSREKKESFPLTVTSAQKNPTAFYLCASRFRQGGYEQYFGPGTRLTVT.